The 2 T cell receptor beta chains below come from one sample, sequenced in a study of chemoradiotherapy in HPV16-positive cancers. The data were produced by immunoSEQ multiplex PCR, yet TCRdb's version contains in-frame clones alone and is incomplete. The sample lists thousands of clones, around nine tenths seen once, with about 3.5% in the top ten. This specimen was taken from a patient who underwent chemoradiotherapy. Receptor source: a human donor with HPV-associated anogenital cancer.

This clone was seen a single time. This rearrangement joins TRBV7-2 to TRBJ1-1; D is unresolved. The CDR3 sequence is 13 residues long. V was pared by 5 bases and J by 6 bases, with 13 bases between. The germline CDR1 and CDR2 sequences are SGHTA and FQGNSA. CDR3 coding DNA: TGTGCCAGCAGCCAAAGCATCGGGTCTGAAGCTTTCTTT. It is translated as CASSQSIGSEAFF. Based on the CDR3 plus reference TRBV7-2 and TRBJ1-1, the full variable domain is GAGVSQSPSNKVTEKGKDVELRCDPISGHTALYWYRQSLGQGLEFLIYFQGNSAPDKSGLPSDRFSAERTGGSVSTLTIQRTQQEDSAVYLCASSQSIGSEAFFGQGTRLTVV.

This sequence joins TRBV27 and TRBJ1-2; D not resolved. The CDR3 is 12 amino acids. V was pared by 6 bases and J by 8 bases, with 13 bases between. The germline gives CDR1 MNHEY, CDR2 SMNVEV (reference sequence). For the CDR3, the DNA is TGTGCCAGCAGATCCACGGTAGGCGGCTACACCTTC. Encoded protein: CASRSTVGGYTF.